The rows below give T cell receptor beta chains drawn from one sample of a study of T cell responses to AZD1222 COVID-19 vaccine. Here immunoSEQ multiplex PCR was the method, and the copy in TCRdb shows in-frame clones only, minus some. Of more than 95,000 clones listed, about nine tenths are singletons. Sequences were derived from peripheral blood, sampled on day 0 of AZD1222 vaccination. The receptor set was obtained from an adult in good health. Each CDR3 is given without its conserved first and last residue. The D gene is left open where the match is weak. Some rows mark clone size as missing; the rest say once, few, many or name a class of expanded clone.

j_call d_call v_call cdr3_length clone_size cdr3_aa
TRBJ2-4 . TRBV7-8 11 . ASSLGGWNIQY
TRBJ1-3 . TRBV4-1 15 . ASSHLGREGSGNTIY
TRBJ1-4 . TRBV13 11 . ASSYQGREKLF
TRBJ1-6 TRBD1 TRBV2 13 . ASSDPGTGLSPLH
TRBJ1-1 TRBD1 TRBV30 14 . AWSGVDRRVNTEAF
TRBJ2-7 . TRBV7-2 11 few ASSLGYLYEQY
TRBJ1-4 . TRBV19 9 . ATGVAEKLF
TRBJ1-1 . TRBV10-2 13 . ASSDAQGRDTEAF
TRBJ2-6 . TRBV30 13 . AWSAKEAGANVLT
TRBJ1-4 TRBD1 TRBV27 13 . ASSLTGESGEKLF
TRBJ2-7 TRBD2 TRBV5-1 12 . ASSLGAGVREQY
TRBJ1-2 TRBD1 TRBV10-3 11 . AIRQGAVYGYT
TRBJ1-6 TRBD1 TRBV19 13 . ASSIAAGGGSPLH
TRBJ2-3 . TRBV5-1 11 few ASSFGEIDTQY